This TCR beta chain originates from a study of cytomegalovirus exposure and HLA in healthy donors (dated 2017 in TCRdb). With regard to the full study: An earlier analysis of roughly 570 of the donors reported about 280 Gb of sequence data and approximately 120 million unique TCR beta sequences obtained from about 200 million T cells. Approximately 310 gigabases of sequencing data and approximately 84 million unique TCR sequences were included in an early release covering 550 to 650 HLA-typed donors. Of the roughly 400 genotyped donors, approximately 80% fell in the genetic ancestry cluster associated with self-reported Caucasian donors. The study aimed to test whether cataloging public T cell receptors could reveal signatures of past pathogen exposure. Using immunosequencing, the study profiled T cell repertoires from about 620 subjects and related those repertoires to cytomegalovirus serostatus. Along with the approximately 700-subject first cohort, a separate validation cohort of about 110 different subjects was used. To predict cytomegalovirus infection status, the study brought together high-throughput TCR immunosequencing, statistical association of individual TCRs with disease status, and machine learning. A later analysis re-analyzed previously published TCR beta repertoires from 650 to 800 donors and added high-resolution HLA genotyping to study TCR occurrence patterns. In the later analysis, no new phenotypic data were used to find candidate immune exposures; instead, reliance was placed on TCR beta sequences and their occurrence across donors. An earlier analysis of 587 of the donors applied high-throughput TCR beta sequencing to assess whether each TCR beta V gene segment acted as functional or pseudogenic. Alongside the repertoire data, information on donor age, sex, ethnicity and CMV serostatus was compiled. A later genetic analysis used genome-wide SNP genotypes for about 60% of the 666 donors, treating that subset as a discovery cohort. All discovery cohort repertoires had been generated on a single sequencing platform. HLA typing covered class I and class II loci at four-digit resolution. Typing coverage varied by locus: about 620-630 donors for A, B, C, DRB1 and DQB1; 522 for DQA1; some 610 for DPA1; 400 to 480 for DPB1. Roughly 5 DR-DQ haplotypes were handled as single units for association and clustering because linkage in the cohort was strong. Among about 360 genotyped donors of the cohort, an average of around 240,000 unique TCR beta nucleotide sequences were sequenced per donor, 15% to 20% of them non-productive.

Overall study outcomes, separate from this receptor: Some IMGT-functional V segments, including TRBV6-2 and TRBV6-3, could not be told apart with the 87-base-pair reads, so those segments were excluded. In the study, some 160 TCR beta chains were listed as associated with cytomegalovirus. Linkage disequilibrium might explain the correlated functional status among segregating V segments, but an unknown experimental factor could not be ruled out. At a false discovery rate of 0.05, a later analysis linked fewer than 20,000 TCR beta sequences to specific HLA alleles. A cluster of highly shared sequence variants was judged likely to be a technical artifact of the sequencing pipeline. While some public TCRs were present in many individuals, most TCR sequences turned up only very rarely across donors. Because some donors lacked HLA typing at each locus, the association tests relied only on the typed subset. Sequencing depth was assumed to be roughly uniform across donors in the presence/absence analyses, though that assumption may not hold. Several of the top co-occurrence clusters appeared to be linked to parvovirus B19, influenza, CMV and Epstein-Barr virus, according to a later analysis. The earlier analysis of 587 of the donors excluded approximately 15 rarely observed V segments, including chromosome 9 orphons, because counts were too low. According to the authors, the approach could potentially be generalized to other disease states and immunological phenotypes. Only TCR beta chains were sequenced in this cohort, and the absence of alpha or paired-chain data limited detectable features. According to a later analysis, TCR association rates differed among HLA loci, with DRB1 alleles showing the most associated TCRs and HLA-C alleles showing the fewest. In both the original and validation cohorts, the classifier was reported to diagnose cytomegalovirus status with high specificity and sensitivity. A further reported finding was that TCR beta sequences accurately predicted the HLA-A and HLA-B alleles for most subjects in the first cohort. A later genetic analysis associated a missense DCLRE1C variant with V-gene and J-gene trimming of TCR beta chains, and an independent cohort replicated the association. Assigning TCR associations to individual alleles was difficult when HLA alleles, especially DR and DQ, strongly co-occurred. In a later analysis, HLA-associated TCR beta chains showed more clonal expansion and lower generation probabilities than non-associated chains that were equally common. In a later analysis, most CMV-associated TCR beta chains were found to appear HLA-restricted, with HLA associations seemingly driven largely by CMV exposure. A later genetic analysis reported fewer N-insertions in productive TCRs among donors in an Asian-associated ancestry cluster than the roughly 620-donor mean. Three of the identified cytomegalovirus-associated TCR beta chains were confirmed in vitro to be specific for cytomegalovirus antigens. For the cohort, immune exposure information was limited to CMV serostatus. An earlier analysis of approximately 530 of the donors showed that most TCR beta V segments appeared in productive rearrangements either about 87% or about 30% of the time, which broadly matched IMGT annotations.

Preparation of the library involved the immunoSEQ multiplex PCR assay. The multiplex PCR relied on a mix of 60 forward primers for TCR Vbeta segments and 13 reverse primers for TCR Jbeta segments. The CDR3 region of rearranged TCR beta genes was amplified from genomic DNA with a multiplex PCR assay. On the Illumina HiSeq System, the amplified TCR beta libraries were sequenced as 87-base-pair reads. For the original study's pipeline: A later analysis tallied roughly 78 million unique TCR beta chains across the 550 to 850 repertoires, and approximately 9.9 million of those chains were shared by two or more donors. A nearest-neighbor algorithm error-corrected the raw reads and collapsed the reads into unique sequences, merging closely related sequences to remove PCR and sequencing errors. CDR3 sequences were aligned to IMGT reference sequences to assign V, D and J gene segments. For a sequence to be retained, a match of at least six nucleotides was required to both a V gene segment and a J gene segment. A rearrangement counted as productive if the CDR3 had no stop codons and remained in frame with V and J, and every other rearrangement counted as non-productive. CDR3 was defined according to IMGT convention as the region running from the second conserved V-encoded cysteine to the conserved J-encoded phenylalanine. Sequences without an unambiguous match to a single V gene segment were excluded from the earlier analysis of over 500 of the donors. An earlier analysis of 550 to 650 of the donors classified V segments as functional when productive rearrangements were above 56.7% and as segregating when the standard deviation between donors was above 5%. A statistical classification framework was developed to diagnose cytomegalovirus status using the catalog of TCR beta chain sequences. A later analysis assigned V and J genes by comparing TCR nucleotide sequences with IMGT/GENE-DB human TR gene sequences. The TCRdist pipeline was used in a later analysis to assign CDR3 sequences and most-parsimonious VDJ recombination scenarios. A later analysis defined each TCR beta chain by its CDR3 amino acid sequence plus V-gene family, and excluded reads lacking a unique V-gene family. As a way to deal with suspected cross-contamination and a sequencing artifact, a later analysis dropped over 550 nucleotide sequences that were highly shared and had low generation probability. In a later analysis, a clonal expansion index for each public chain was calculated from normalized within-repertoire ranks of inferred template counts. In a later analysis, generation probabilities were computed using a VDJ recombination model fitted to out-of-frame rearrangements, and the results were checked against IGoR. In a later analysis, TCR-TCR, TCR-HLA and TCR-CMV co-occurrence was scored with hypergeometric tests, and a repertoire-size bias correction was applied to TCR pairs. In a later analysis, false discovery rates were estimated by permuting HLA or CMV assignments 20 times. A later analysis grouped co-occurring TCRs with DBSCAN, adding TCRdist sequence similarity when clustering within HLA-allele-positive subsets. Repertoires with fewer than 30,000 or more than 120,000 public chains, plus five repertoires with anomalous nucleotide sharing, were excluded from co-occurrence clustering. This immuneACCESS table, as held by TCRdb, lists in-frame sequences with V and J called but not all clones. Of the missing ones, under half trace to an unresolved V gene in checked studies; the others have no known cause. V and J calls and clone size follow that table, whereas D and trimming were derived from the DNA. The sample table shows some 150,000 clones, and approximately 87% are seen once. Under 6.5% of the sample comes from the top ten.

As regards this clone: This clone's antigen is unknown. No much larger clone is present one base from it, and per-base qualities are unavailable.

In total, approximately 690 healthy bone marrow donors made up the cohort. All cohort members were sampled while nominally healthy, although unrecorded immune exposures were likely present. The donor was CMV seronegative and was included in the group of a few hundred seronegative cohort members. A peripheral blood sample was collected from each donor, and TCR beta sequencing was performed on peripheral blood mononuclear cells. The Qiagen DNeasy Blood Extraction Kit was used to extract genomic DNA from the blood cell samples. Its CDR3 holds 16 amino acids, cysteine through phenylalanine. The entry retains the CDR3 DNA only, 48 bases that are in frame from base 1. V and J are trimmed by 2 bases and 4 bases, and the gene matches miss 7 bases of the junction. Via the germline V gene, CDR1 is KGHSH and CDR2 LQKENI.

The chain employs TRBV18 and TRBJ1-2; TRBD1 lines up with 10 middle nucleotides. The sequenced sample consisted of PBMCs. The receptor's source is a woman aged 25 to 45 in good health and CMV-seronegative. The CDR3 in this case is CASSPRQGAFIYGYTF. DNA sequence: TGTGCCAGCTCACCAAGACAGGGGGCTTTTATCTATGGCTACACCTTC.